The subject of this entry is one TCR beta chain. The antigen is not known. These data originate in a study of T cell repertoires in cytomegalovirus infection. TCRdb recomputed calls from the reads with MiXCR, one row per CDR3 protein. The sample carries 900,000 to 950,000 distinct CDR3 sequences, around 32% recorded once. V shed 5 bases, J shed 6 bases, and the junction held 5 bases outside the gene matches. CDR1 is MNHEY, CDR2 SVGAGI, per germline. The CDR3 covers 15 residues. Study results and limitations: There were carriers of CMV plus the relevant HLA, and cumulative public TCR beta family frequency identified them.

The sequence was collected from a human donor in good health (CMV status not recorded). Some clones in this sample may be carry-over from other donors' samples. Source: cultured CD8+ T cells from PBMCs, taken from culture after CMV antigen stimulation. This rearrangement joins TRBV6-5 to TRBJ1-4; 11 nucleotides agree with TRBD1. The CDR3 loop reads CASSAWTGGDEKLFF. The CDR3 bases are TGTGCCAGCAGTGCCTGGACAGGGGGCGATGAAAAACTGTTTTTT.